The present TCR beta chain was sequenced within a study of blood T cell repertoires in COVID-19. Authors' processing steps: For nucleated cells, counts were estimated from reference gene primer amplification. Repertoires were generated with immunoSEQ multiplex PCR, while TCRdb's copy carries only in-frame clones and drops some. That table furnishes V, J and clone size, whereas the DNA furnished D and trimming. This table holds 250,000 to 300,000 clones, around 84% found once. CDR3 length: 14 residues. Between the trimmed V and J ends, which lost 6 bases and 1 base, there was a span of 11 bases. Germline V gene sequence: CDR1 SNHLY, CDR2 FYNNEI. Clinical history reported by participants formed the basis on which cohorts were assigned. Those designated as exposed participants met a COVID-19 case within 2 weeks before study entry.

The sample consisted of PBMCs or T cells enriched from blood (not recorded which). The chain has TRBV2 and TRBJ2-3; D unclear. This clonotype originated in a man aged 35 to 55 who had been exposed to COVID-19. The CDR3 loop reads CASRLRSRTDTQYF. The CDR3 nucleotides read TGTGCCAGCAGACTACGGAGTCGCACAGATACGCAGTATTTT.